One and the same sample provided the 26 T cell receptor beta chains below, sequenced in a study of blood T cells in healthy people across ages. The use of a sample-barcoded 5' primer and a J-beta primer mix characterized a second PCR of about 6 to 12 cycles. TCRdb re-called the 5' RACE reads through MiXCR, storing one row per CDR3 protein. The sample lists some 1.7 million distinct CDR3 sequences, approximately 28% occurring once. Material for sequencing was blood. The receptors shown here come from a woman aged 30 to 39 in good health.

J is TRBJ2-1 and V is TRBV24-1, with TRBD2 matching 10 bases. The CDR3 runs to 15 residues. Germline V gene sequence: CDR1 KGHDR, CDR2 SFDVKD. Trimming at V came to 3 bases and at J to 8 bases, leaving 6 bases not matched to a gene. CDR3 residues: CATSDRRTSGHEQFF. CDR3 sequence (DNA): TGTGCCACCAGTGATAGGAGGACTAGCGGCCATGAGCAGTTCTTC.

This clonotype has a handful of counts. This chain joins TRBV3-1 and TRBJ2-1; the D is unclear. The CDR3 length is 15 residues. Germline CDR1 reads LGHDT; CDR2 reads YNNKEL (reference sequence). The ends were cut back, 4 bases at V and 1 base at J, with 11 bases in the middle. For the CDR3, the DNA is TGTGCCAGCAGCCCCAAAGGTCTTTCCTACAATGAGCAGTTCTTC. It is translated as CASSPKGLSYNEQFF.

J is TRBJ2-1 and V is TRBV18; D is unclear. V lost 3 bases, J lost 12 bases, and 12 bases lay in between. Germline lookup yields CDR1 KGHSH and CDR2 LQKENI. The length of the CDR3 is 12 residues. As DNA, the CDR3 is TGTGCCAGCTCACCTGAGAAGGATGGGCAGTTCTTC. Translated, it gives CASSPEKDGQFF.

This sequence joins TRBV6-6 and TRBJ2-2, with TRBD1 as a possible D gene (6 bases). Trimming cost V 7 bases and J 2 bases, with 20 bases left between them. The CDR3 is 17 residues long. Germline CDR1 reads MNHNY; CDR2 reads SVGAGI (reference sequence). Here the CDR3 reads CASTRQGRTGNTGELFF. The CDR3 DNA follows: TGTGCCAGCACTCGTCAGGGGAGAACGGGTAACACCGGGGAGCTGTTTTTT.

This clonotype was seen a few times. This chain links TRBV29-1 with TRBJ2-5, with D unclear. Trimming cost V 1 base and J 7 bases, with 16 bases left between them. The CDR3 spans 14 residues. CDR1 and CDR2 (germline): SQVTM, ANQGSEA. CDR3 protein: CSVEVPAASGTQYF. The CDR3 nucleotides are TGCAGCGTTGAAGTTCCAGCTGCCTCGGGGACCCAGTACTTC.

This clonotype was seen once. The genes are TRBV6-2 or TRBV6-3 and TRBJ2-3; perhaps D is TRBD1 or TRBD2 (5 bases each). The germline V and J ends were trimmed by 5 bases and 5 bases, with 14 bases remaining between them. The CDR3 is made up of 14 amino acids. The germline V gene has CDR1 MNHEY and CDR2 SVGEGT. The CDR3 loop reads CASSRRTGGDTQYF. The CDR3 region has the DNA TGTGCCAGCAGTCGACGGACTGGGGGAGATACGCAGTATTTT.

The V gene is TRBV12-3 or TRBV12-4, the J gene TRBJ1-5; D remains ambiguous. The CDR3 length is 13 residues. Trimming removed 3 bases from V and 9 bases from J, with 12 bases in between. The CDR3 sequence is CASSLGSDLPQHF. The DNA for the CDR3 is TGTGCCAGCAGTTTGGGATCAGATTTGCCCCAGCATTTT.

The chain is built from TRBV5-1 and TRBJ1-6, with D unclear. Germline CDR1 SGHRS, CDR2 YFSETQ. This CDR3 is 16 amino acids long. Trimming stripped 4 bases from V and 4 bases from J, with 15 bases between. CDR3 in amino acids: CASSIVSRPYNSPLHF. CDR3 nucleotide sequence: TGCGCCAGCAGCATCGTCTCGAGACCGTATAATTCACCCCTCCACTTT.

J is TRBJ1-4 and V is TRBV10-3, with a weak D call TRBD1 (5 bases). The CDR3 has 16 residues. Germline loops: CDR1 ENHRY, CDR2 SYGVKD. The germline V and J ends were trimmed by 0 bases and 5 bases, with 13 bases remaining between them. The CDR3 DNA reads TGTGCCATCAGTGAGTCGATTGGACGGGGGAATGAAAAACTGTTTTTT. It translates to CAISESIGRGNEKLFF.

The chain has TRBV9 and TRBJ2-1; 9 bases align to TRBD2. V lost 0 bases, J lost 6 bases, and 4 bases stayed unmatched. Looked up from germline, CDR1 is SGDLS and CDR2 is YYNGEE. The CDR3 extends over 15 amino acids. The CDR3 nucleotides read TGTGCCAGCAGCGTAGCGGCGGGGGGGCTCAATGAGCAGTTCTTC. Translated: CASSVAAGGLNEQFF.

Of note for this clonotype: Just one base apart from a much larger clone, this may be a read error. CDR3: CASSLQLAGGFYNEQYF. CDR3 DNA sequence: TGTGCCAGCAGCTTACAATTAGCGGGGGGTTTTTACAATGAGCAGTACTTC. The J gene is TRBJ2-7, the V gene TRBV7-6, with 10 positions matching TRBD2. Germline loops: CDR1 SGHVS, CDR2 FNYEAQ. V was pared by 2 bases and J by 7 bases, with 14 bases of the junction left unmatched. The CDR3 sequence is 17 residues long.

This clonotype appeared many times. V usage is TRBV7-2 and J usage is TRBJ2-3; the D gene is possibly TRBD2 (6 bases). Per germline, CDR1 SGHTA and CDR2 FQGNSA. V lost 4 bases, J lost 8 bases, and 13 bases lay in between. The CDR3 extends over 13 amino acids. The CDR3 DNA is TGTGCCAGCAGCTGGGACTCCCCGGGTACGCAGTATTTT. This codes for CASSWDSPGTQYF.

This clonotype has a handful of counts. This rearrangement joins TRBV7-2 to TRBJ2-7; no clear D. Trimming stripped 0 bases from V and 1 base from J, with 10 bases between. The V gene's germline CDR1 is SGHTA and CDR2 FQGNSA. The CDR3 length is 15 residues. Here the CDR3 DNA reads TGTGCCAGCAGCTTAGCCGACGACGTTTCCTACGAGCAGTACTTC. This sequence encodes CASSLADDVSYEQYF.

This clonotype was seen repeatedly, ten times or more. This chain uses TRBV7-9 with TRBJ1-2; D remains unclear. The CDR3 has 13 residues. In germline, CDR1 is SEHNR, CDR2 FQNEAQ (reference sequence). V dropped 6 bases and J dropped 0 bases, with 8 bases sitting between them. Here the CDR3 reads CASSFLANYGYTF. The CDR3 DNA sequence: TGTGCCAGCAGTTTTTTAGCTAACTATGGCTACACCTTC.

The chain couples TRBV18 to TRBJ1-5; D not resolved. CDR1 and CDR2 (germline): KGHSH, LQKENI. V dropped 3 bases and J dropped 7 bases, with 10 bases sitting between them. The CDR3 is 13 amino acids. The CDR3 protein is CASSPQEAQPQHF. CDR3 sequence (DNA): TGTGCCAGCTCACCCCAGGAAGCCCAGCCCCAGCATTTT.

This clonotype was seen more than once but under ten times. The rearrangement joins TRBV18 to TRBJ2-1, with D possibly TRBD2 on 5 matching bases. CDR1 KGHSH and CDR2 LQKENI come from the germline V gene. CDR3 size: 16 residues. With 1 base removed from V and 4 bases from J, the gap between germline ends came to 14 bases. The CDR3 sequence is CASSPRLESGYNEQFF. As DNA, the CDR3 is TGTGCCAGCTCACCACGACTCGAGTCGGGGTACAATGAGCAGTTCTTC.

Note on this clonotype: This sequence may be a read error, since a much larger clone differs from it by one base. V usage is TRBV7-7 and J usage is TRBJ2-7, with TRBD2 matching 8 bases. Germline V gene lookup returns CDR1 SSHAT and CDR2 FNYEAQ (reference sequence). This CDR3 spans 15 amino acids. The CDR3 nucleotides read TGTGCCGGCAGCTTAAGTAGCGGGACCGCCTACGAGCAGTACTTC. As protein: CAGSLSSGTAYEQYF. The complete variable domain, with remaining parts taken from reference TRBV7-7 and TRBJ2-7, reads GAGVSQSPRYKVTKRGQDVTLRCDPISSHATLYWYQQALGQGPEFLTYFNYEAQPDKSGLPSDRFSAERPEGSISTLTIQRTEQRDSAMYRCAGSLSSGTAYEQYFGPGTRLTVT.

This clonotype was observed once. This chain uses TRBV24-1 with TRBJ2-3; the match to TRBD2 covers 9 bases. CDR3 size: 15 residues. Germline V CDR1 and CDR2: KGHDR, SFDVKD. Trimming removed 6 bases from V and 1 base from J; junction bases left unmatched: 4. CDR3 in DNA: TGTGCCACCAGTCCAAGGACTAGCGGCACAGATACGCAGTATTTT. Translation gives CATSPRTSGTDTQYF.

This clonotype appeared a few times. This sequence joins TRBV7-8 and TRBJ2-3, with D unclear. CDR1 SGHVS and CDR2 FQNEAQ come from the germline V gene. This CDR3 spans 12 amino acids. V was clipped by 2 bases and J by 9 bases, with 9 bases between them. CDR3 sequence: CASSLISYTQYF. The CDR3 DNA sequence: TGTGCCAGCAGCTTAATCTCCTACACGCAGTATTTT.

This chain links TRBV12-5 with TRBJ1-2; D is unresolved. Germline V gene lookup returns CDR1 LGHNT and CDR2 FRNRAP. Between the trimmed V and J ends, which lost 10 bases and 4 bases, there was a span of 13 bases. This CDR3 is 12 amino acids long. The CDR3 DNA is TGTGCTACCGGGGTCTCGTTCTATGGCTACACCTTC. It codes for CATGVSFYGYTF.

This clonotype was detected a few times. The chain combines TRBV30 with TRBJ2-5; D is tentatively TRBD1 or TRBD2 (5 bases each). The germline gives CDR1 GTSNPN, CDR2 SVGIG (reference sequence). The ends were cut back, 3 bases at V and 4 bases at J, with 12 bases in the middle. There are 13 residues in the CDR3. CDR3 in DNA: TGTGCCTGGAGGATCCCCGGGACAGAGACCCAGTACTTC. Amino acid sequence: CAWRIPGTETQYF.

The CDR3 reads CASSPTGTGGGIGSPLHF. The CDR3 DNA sequence: TGTGCCAGCTCACCGACGGGGACAGGGGGCGGAATCGGTTCACCCCTCCACTTT. The chain combines TRBV18 with TRBJ1-6; 12 positions agree with TRBD1. CDR1 is KGHSH and CDR2 is LQKENI in the germline V gene. The CDR3 consists of 18 residues. After removal of 3 bases from V and 9 bases from J, the junction contained 12 bases not matched to a gene. The entire variable domain, with the rest obtained from reference TRBV18 and TRBJ1-6, is as follows: NAGVMQNPRHLVRRRGQEARLRCSPMKGHSHVYWYRQLPEEGLKFMVYLQKENIIDESGMPKERFSAEFPKEGPSILRIQQVVRGDSAAYFCASSPTGTGGGIGSPLHFGNGTRLTVT.

Notes on this clonotype: A much larger clone differs from this one at a single base, so this may be a read error. The chain links TRBV3-1 to TRBJ1-6; D unresolved. CDR1 and CDR2 from the germline V gene are LGHDT and YNNKEL (reference sequence). The CDR3 is made up of 15 amino acids. CDR3 in DNA: TGTGCCAGCCGCCCTGGGGAGAGAGTTAGCTCACCCCGCCACTTT. It yields the protein CASRPGERVSSPRHF.

This clonotype was counted many times. The chain is built from TRBV20-1 and TRBJ2-3; 12 bases match TRBD2. CDR1 and CDR2 (germline): DFQATT, SNEGSKA (reference sequence). V gave up 6 bases and J gave up 2 bases; unmatched junction bases: 24. CDR3 length: 21 amino acids. CDR3 sequence reads: CSARLAGASDILPAVTDTQYF. CDR3 nucleotides: TGCAGTGCACGACTAGCGGGAGCCAGCGACATCCTCCCTGCGGTCACAGATACGCAGTATTTT.

This clonotype has only a few counts. V usage is TRBV6-2 or TRBV6-3 and J usage is TRBJ2-7, with 9 bases fitting TRBD2. The V segment lost 6 bases and the J segment 0 bases; nucleotides outside the gene matches: 6. This CDR3 region has 15 residues. Germline CDR1 MNHEY, CDR2 SVGEGT. The CDR3: CASRISGRPSYEQYF. The CDR3 nucleotides are TGTGCCAGCAGAATCAGCGGGAGGCCCTCCTACGAGCAGTACTTC.

This clonotype has at least ten counts. The chain has TRBV11-2 and TRBJ2-7; 11 bases line up with TRBD2. The junction had 5 bases not matched to a gene; V was cut back by 4 bases and J by 3 bases. Germline CDR1 reads SGHAT; CDR2 reads FQNNGV. The CDR3 consists of 15 residues. Written as DNA, the CDR3 is TGTGCCAGCAGCTCCACTAGCGGGAGATTCTACGAGCAGTACTTC. This sequence encodes CASSSTSGRFYEQYF.